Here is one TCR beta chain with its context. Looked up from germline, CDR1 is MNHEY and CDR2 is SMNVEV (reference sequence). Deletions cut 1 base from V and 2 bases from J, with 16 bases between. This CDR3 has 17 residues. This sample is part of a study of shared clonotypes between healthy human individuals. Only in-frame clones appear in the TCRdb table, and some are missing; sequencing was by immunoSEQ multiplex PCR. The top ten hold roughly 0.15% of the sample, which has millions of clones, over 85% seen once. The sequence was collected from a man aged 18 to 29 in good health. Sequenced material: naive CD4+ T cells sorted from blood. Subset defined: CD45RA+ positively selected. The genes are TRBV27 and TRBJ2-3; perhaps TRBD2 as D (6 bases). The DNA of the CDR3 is TGTGCCAGCAGTTTATGGAGGGTGGCAGGGACCACAGATACGCAGTATTTT. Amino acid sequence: CASSLWRVAGTTDTQYF.